This T cell receptor beta chain was observed in a study of T cell repertoires in cytomegalovirus infection. Overall study context: TCR beta signatures that were public indicated CMV infection and matching HLA type.

This CDR3 has 18 residues. The germline gives CDR1 SGHVS, CDR2 FQNEAQ. Trimming pared 5 bases from V and 0 bases from J, leaving 17 bases between. Study outcomes and limitations: Identification of carriers of CMV plus the relevant HLA was performed using cumulative public TCR beta family frequency.

TCRdb reanalysed the reads using MiXCR and keeps one entry per CDR3 protein. The sample has about 400,000 distinct CDR3 sequences; 15% to 20% are singletons. This clonotype was observed many times. The antigen is not known. This receptor was obtained from a human donor in good health (CMV status not recorded). Some clones in this sample may be carry-over from other donors' samples. The sample comprised PBMCs. J is TRBJ2-6 and V is TRBV7-8, with a possible D match to TRBD2 (6 bases). The CDR3 loop is CASSARGGPLSGANVLTF. The CDR3, as DNA: TGTGCCAGCAGCGCGAGGGGAGGCCCCCTCTCTGGGGCCAACGTCCTGACTTTC.